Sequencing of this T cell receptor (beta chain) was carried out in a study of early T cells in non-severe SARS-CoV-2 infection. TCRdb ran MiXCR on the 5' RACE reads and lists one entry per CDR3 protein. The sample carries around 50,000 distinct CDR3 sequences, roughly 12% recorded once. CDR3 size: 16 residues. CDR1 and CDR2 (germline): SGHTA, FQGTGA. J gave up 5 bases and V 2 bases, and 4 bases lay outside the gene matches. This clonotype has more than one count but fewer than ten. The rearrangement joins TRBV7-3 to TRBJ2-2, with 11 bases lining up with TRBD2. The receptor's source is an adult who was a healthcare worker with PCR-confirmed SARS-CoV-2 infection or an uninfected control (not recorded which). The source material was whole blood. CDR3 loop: CASSLLAGGGTGELFF. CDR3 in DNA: TGTGCCAGCAGCTTACTAGCGGGAGGAGGAACCGGGGAGCTGTTTTTT.